The 16 T cell receptor beta chains below all came from one sample that was sequenced in a study of blood T cells in healthy people across ages. The second PCR ran roughly 7 to 11 cycles with a sample-barcoded 5' primer and J-beta primers. In TCRdb, the 5' RACE reads were re-called with MiXCR into one record per CDR3 protein. The top ten hold 13% of the sample, which has some 900,000 distinct CDR3 sequences, roughly 43% seen once. Sequenced: blood. All receptors derive from a man between 25 and 39 years old in good health.

The chain combines TRBV4-1 with TRBJ1-1, with D maybe TRBD1 (5 bases). In germline, CDR1 is MGHRA, CDR2 YSYEKL. V was pared by 0 bases and J by 6 bases, with 11 bases between. This CDR3 comprises 14 residues. The CDR3 spells CASSQEAGIAEAFF. The CDR3 nucleotides are TGCGCCAGCAGCCAAGAAGCAGGGATAGCTGAAGCTTTCTTT.

This clonotype was seen ten or more times. The rearrangement joins TRBV4-3 to TRBJ2-3, with D unclear. This CDR3 spans 15 amino acids. Germline V lookup: CDR1 LGHNA, CDR2 YSLEER. V shed 1 base and J shed 0 bases, with 8 bases lying between them. The DNA of the CDR3 is TGCGCCAGCAGCCAAGGTGGTAAAAGCACAGATACGCAGTATTTT. As protein: CASSQGGKSTDTQYF.

The chain combines TRBV5-8 with TRBJ2-5, with 7 nucleotides matching TRBD1. CDR1 SGHTS and CDR2 YDEGEE come from the germline V gene. The CDR3 is 14 amino acids. V shed 3 bases, J shed 3 bases, and the junction held 5 bases outside the gene matches. CDR3 bases: TGTGCCAGCAGCTCGGGACAGAATAAAGAGACCCAGTACTTC. Its protein is CASSSGQNKETQYF.

V gene TRBV2 combines with J gene TRBJ1-2; D possibly corresponds to TRBD1 (5 bases). With 6 bases removed from V and 6 bases from J, the gap between germline ends came to 20 bases. The CDR3 length is 15 residues. The germline gives CDR1 SNHLY, CDR2 FYNNEI. Here the CDR3 DNA reads TGTGCCAGCAGGGTTGACAGAGCTGAGAACCATGGCTACACCTTC. This codes for CASRVDRAENHGYTF.

The V call is TRBV6-2 or TRBV6-3, the J call TRBJ2-4; no firm D call. Trimming removed 4 bases at V and 13 bases at J, with 17 bases between. CDR3 length equals 13 residues. CDR1 and CDR2 from the germline V gene are MNHEY and SVGEGT. CDR3 sequence: CASSSVSVVEQYF. DNA for the CDR3: TGTGCCAGCAGTTCCGTCTCGGTAGTTGAGCAGTACTTC.

This clonotype was recorded a few times. The rearrangement uses TRBV6-6 and TRBJ2-7, with unresolved D. V was cut by 5 bases and J by 3 bases, with 11 bases left in between. The germline V gene has CDR1 MNHNY and CDR2 SVGAGI (reference sequence). CDR3 size: 13 residues. CDR3 in amino acids: CASSDAGVYEQYF. The CDR3 nucleotides are TGTGCCAGCAGTGACGCAGGAGTCTACGAGCAGTACTTC.

In DNA form, the CDR3 reads TGCAGCGCCCCGAGCAATTACAATGAGCAGTTCTTC. It specifies CSAPSNYNEQFF. The genes are TRBV29-1 and TRBJ2-1; D is unresolved. This CDR3 comprises 12 residues. Trimming left V 7 bases short and J 4 bases short, with 11 bases between. Germline CDR1 reads SQVTM; CDR2 reads ANQGSEA.

This clonotype was counted a few times. CDR3 region: CSASPQPGSNEKLFF. The CDR3 DNA reads as TGCAGTGCTAGCCCACAGCCGGGTAGTAATGAAAAACTGTTTTTT. This chain connects TRBV20-1 to TRBJ1-4; D gene unclear. V lost 3 bases to trimming and J lost 4 bases, with 15 bases between them. Germline CDR1 and CDR2: DFQATT and SNEGSKA (reference sequence). The CDR3 extends over 15 amino acids.

The gene calls are TRBV7-6 and TRBJ2-1; 13 bases are shared with TRBD2. This CDR3 is 16 amino acids long. Germline loops: CDR1 SGHVS, CDR2 FNYEAQ. The V gene end was trimmed by 4 bases and the J gene end by 7 bases; junction bases not matched to a gene: 7. CDR3 region: CASSSRTSGGPNEQFF. The CDR3 DNA is TGTGCCAGCAGCTCCCGGACTAGCGGGGGCCCAAATGAGCAGTTCTTC.

This clonotype occurred a few times. The rearrangement joins TRBV27 to TRBJ2-3; 12 bases align to TRBD2. The CDR3 extends over 17 amino acids. Germline V gene lookup returns CDR1 MNHEY and CDR2 SMNVEV (reference sequence). V lost 2 bases, J lost 0 bases, and 3 bases stayed unmatched. As DNA, the CDR3 is TGTGCCAGCAGTTTAGTCCTAGCGGGGGGGAGCACAGATACGCAGTATTTT. Translated, it gives CASSLVLAGGSTDTQYF.

There are a few counts of this clonotype. The J gene is TRBJ2-5, the V gene TRBV20-1; 9 bases fit TRBD1. With 6 bases clipped from V and 1 base from J, the junction kept 6 bases outside the gene matches. CDR1 is DFQATT, CDR2 SNEGSKA, per germline (reference sequence). This CDR3 is built from 14 residues. The CDR3 bases are TGCAGTGCCGAAACAGGGGGCATCCAAGAGACCCAGTACTTC. The encoded protein is CSAETGGIQETQYF.

J is TRBJ2-5 and V is TRBV28; the D is unclear. The V end was cut by 8 bases, the J end by 11 bases, with 9 bases between. CDR1 is MDHEN and CDR2 is SYDVKM in the germline V gene. CDR3 length: 9 amino acids. CDR3: CASRNEQYF. The CDR3 region has the DNA TGTGCCAGCCGCAATGAGCAGTACTTC.

The rearrangement links TRBV12-3 or TRBV12-4 to TRBJ1-2; 7 nucleotides align to TRBD1. V dropped 5 bases and J dropped 4; count of bases not matched to a gene: 7. This CDR3 spans 14 amino acids. CDR3 nucleotides: TGTGCCAGCAGTGCATCAACAGGGGTCTATGGCTACACCTTC. Its protein product is CASSASTGVYGYTF.

The chain recombines TRBV11-2 with TRBJ2-7; TRBD1 agrees at 7 bases. Unmatched junction bases numbered 7, after V lost 5 bases and J lost 3 bases. Per germline, CDR1 SGHAT and CDR2 FQNNGV. The CDR3 is 14 amino acids. CDR3 sequence reads: CASSQRQGLYEQYF. The CDR3 bases are TGTGCCAGCAGCCAAAGACAGGGCCTCTACGAGCAGTACTTC.

This clonotype was observed many times. The chain links TRBV28 to TRBJ1-1, with D possibly matching TRBD1 (5 bases). The V gene lost 2 bases and the J gene lost 0 bases, with 19 bases spanning the gap. Germline assignment: CDR1 MDHEN and CDR2 SYDVKM. The CDR3 runs to 18 residues. CDR3 residues: CASSLPKGRVLMNTEAFF. CDR3 DNA sequence: TGTGCCAGCAGTTTACCCAAGGGGAGGGTTCTGATGAACACTGAAGCTTTCTTT. The entire variable domain, with the rest obtained from reference TRBV28 and TRBJ1-1, is as follows: DVKVTQSSRYLVKRTGEKVFLECVQDMDHENMFWYRQDPGLGLRLIYFSYDVKMKEKGDIPEGYSVSREKKERFSLILESASTNQTSMYLCASSLPKGRVLMNTEAFFGQGTRLTVV.

In its sample, this clonotype was seen many times. The rearrangement uses TRBV27 and TRBJ2-5, with 12 bases matching TRBD2. The germline gives CDR1 MNHEY, CDR2 SMNVEV (reference sequence). The V gene end was trimmed by 5 bases and the J gene end by 4 bases; junction bases not matched to a gene: 8. The CDR3 length is 16 residues. In DNA, the CDR3 is TGTGCCAGCAGTAAGACTAGCGGGGGTGATCTAGAGACCCAGTACTTC. This translates into CASSKTSGGDLETQYF.